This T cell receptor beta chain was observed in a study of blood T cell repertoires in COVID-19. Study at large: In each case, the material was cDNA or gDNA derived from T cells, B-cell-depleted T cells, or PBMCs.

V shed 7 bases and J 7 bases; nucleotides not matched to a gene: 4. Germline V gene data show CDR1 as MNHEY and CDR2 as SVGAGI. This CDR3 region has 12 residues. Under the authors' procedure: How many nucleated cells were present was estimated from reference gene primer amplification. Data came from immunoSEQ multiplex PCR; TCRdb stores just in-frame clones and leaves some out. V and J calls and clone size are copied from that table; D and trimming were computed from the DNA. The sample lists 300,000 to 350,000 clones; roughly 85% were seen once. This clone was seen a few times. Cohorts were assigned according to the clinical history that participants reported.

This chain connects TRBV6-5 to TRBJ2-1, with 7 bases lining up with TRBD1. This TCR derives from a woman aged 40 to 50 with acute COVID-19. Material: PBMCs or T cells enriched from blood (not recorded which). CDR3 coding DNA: TGTGCCAGCACATCACAGGGGAATGAGCAGTTCTTC. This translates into CASTSQGNEQFF.